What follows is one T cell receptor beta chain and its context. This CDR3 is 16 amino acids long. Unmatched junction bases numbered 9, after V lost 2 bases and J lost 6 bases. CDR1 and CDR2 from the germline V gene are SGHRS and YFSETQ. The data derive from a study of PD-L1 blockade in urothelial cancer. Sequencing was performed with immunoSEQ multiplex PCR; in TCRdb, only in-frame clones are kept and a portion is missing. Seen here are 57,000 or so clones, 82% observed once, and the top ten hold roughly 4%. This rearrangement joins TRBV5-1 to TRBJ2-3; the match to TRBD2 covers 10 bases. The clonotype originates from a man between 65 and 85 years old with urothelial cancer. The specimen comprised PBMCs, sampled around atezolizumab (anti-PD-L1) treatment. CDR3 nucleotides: TGCGCCAGCAGCTTAGGTGGACTAGCGGAGGTTGATACGCAGTATTTT. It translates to CASSLGGLAEVDTQYF.